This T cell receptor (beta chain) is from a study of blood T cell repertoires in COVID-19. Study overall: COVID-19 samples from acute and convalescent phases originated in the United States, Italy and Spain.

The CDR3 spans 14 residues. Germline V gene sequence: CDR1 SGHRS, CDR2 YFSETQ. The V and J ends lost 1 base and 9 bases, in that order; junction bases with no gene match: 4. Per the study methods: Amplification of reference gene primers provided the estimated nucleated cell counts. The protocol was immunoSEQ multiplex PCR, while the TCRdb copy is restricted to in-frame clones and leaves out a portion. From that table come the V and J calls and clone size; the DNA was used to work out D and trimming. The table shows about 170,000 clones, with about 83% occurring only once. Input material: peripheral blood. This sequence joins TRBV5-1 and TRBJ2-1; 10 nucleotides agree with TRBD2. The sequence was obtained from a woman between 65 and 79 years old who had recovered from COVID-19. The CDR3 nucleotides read TGCGCCAGCAGCTTGCTAGCGGGAGTCAGTGAGCAGTTCTTC. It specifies CASSLLAGVSEQFF. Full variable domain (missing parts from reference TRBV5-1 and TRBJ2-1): KAGVTQTPRYLIKTRGQQVTLSCSPISGHRSVSWYQQTPGQGLQFLFEYFSETQRNKGNFPGRFSGRQFSNSRSEMNVSTLELGDSALYLCASSLLAGVSEQFFGPGTRLTVL.